This note documents a single TCR beta chain sequence. Germline V gives CDR1 SGHRS, CDR2 YFSETQ. Between the trimmed V and J ends, which lost 2 bases and 1 base, there was a span of 13 bases. The CDR3 consists of 16 residues. The data originate from a study of blood T cells in healthy people across ages. Combining a sample-barcoded 5' primer with a J-beta primer mix, a second PCR ran for about 7 to 12 cycles. In TCRdb, the 5' RACE reads were re-called with MiXCR into one record per CDR3 protein. The data contain around 1.1 million distinct CDR3 sequences, approximately 38% of them singletons. The sample consisted of blood. V gene TRBV5-1 combines with J gene TRBJ1-5; D not resolved. The TCR comes from a man between 18 and 35 years old in good health. The CDR3 protein is CASSLSAGTSNQPQHF. The CDR3 region has the DNA TGCGCCAGCAGCTTATCCGCGGGCACCAGCAATCAGCCCCAGCATTTT.